The T cell receptor beta chain described here comes from a study of blood T cell repertoires in COVID-19. The CDR3 runs 16 residues. The germline CDR1 and CDR2 sequences are LNHDA and SQIVND (reference sequence). V dropped 3 bases and J dropped 3 bases, with 17 bases sitting between them. TCRdb's copy holds only in-frame clones and misses some; the assay was immunoSEQ multiplex PCR. The data contain about 90,000 clones, approximately 90% of them singletons. The sequence came from a human donor with active COVID-19. The donor label of this sample is uncertain. V and J are TRBV19 and TRBJ2-5, with D perhaps TRBD1 (5 bases). The sample was peripheral blood. CDR3 sequence (DNA): TGTGCCAGTAGTATTAGGGGCGTCGAACCCGAAGAGACCCAGTACTTC. Amino acids: CASSIRGVEPEETQYF.